The sequence of this T cell receptor (beta chain) was determined in a study of blood T cell repertoires in COVID-19. As for the study in general: Acute and convalescent COVID-19 samples came from the United States, Italy and Spain. PBMCs, B-cell-depleted T cells, or T cells were the source of the cDNA or gDNA that made up the material.

Source study methods: Nucleated cell counts were estimated from reference gene primer amplification. Measured with immunoSEQ multiplex PCR; TCRdb has only the in-frame clones, and not every one. That table gives V, J and clone size, and the DNA gave D and trimming. This sample has about 200,000 clones, with approximately 81% found just once. Trimming removed 10 bases from V and 0 bases from J, with 18 bases in between. The CDR3 has 15 amino acids. Germline assignment: CDR1 MNHEY and CDR2 SMNVEV (reference sequence). The chain combines TRBV27 with TRBJ1-2; tentative D call: TRBD1 (6 bases). Material for sequencing was peripheral blood. This sequence originates from a woman older than 75 with acute or convalescent COVID-19. The CDR3 sequence: CATRYREGANYGYTF. CDR3 nucleotide sequence: TGTGCCACCAGATACAGGGAAGGCGCTAACTATGGCTACACCTTC.